The rows below give T cell receptor beta chains drawn from one sample of a study of cytomegalovirus exposure and HLA in healthy donors. This table comes from immunoSEQ multiplex PCR, and its TCRdb copy is limited to in-frame clones, with some not included. The data hold roughly 180,000 clones, with 80% observed a single time. The sample was PBMCs. These receptors were taken from a man aged 25-40 years in good health and CMV-seronegative. Each CDR3 is given with its conserved first and last residue. Fields, in order: V gene, D gene, clone size, J gene, CDR3 protein, CDR3 DNA. The D gene is left open where the match is weak. A row's size may be missing; if present it is once, few, many or a size class.

TRBV6-6	-	-	TRBJ1-5	CATRGGNQPQHF	TGTGCCACCCGTGGAGGGAATCAGCCCCAGCATTTT
TRBV7-9	-	-	TRBJ1-4	CASSLVSRADEKLFF	TGTGCCAGCAGCTTAGTGTCCAGGGCGGATGAAAAACTGTTTTTT
TRBV7-2	-	-	TRBJ1-2	CASSLVDQVRVARYGYTF	TGTGCCAGCAGCTTAGTGGATCAGGTCAGGGTCGCGAGGTACGGCTACACCTTC
TRBV19	TRBD2	-	TRBJ2-1	CASSMVSGRATDEQFF	TGTGCCAGTAGTATGGTTTCCGGGAGGGCCACAGATGAGCAGTTCTTC
TRBV7-2	TRBD1	few	TRBJ2-7	CASSLGQGFFYEQYF	TGTGCCAGCAGCTTGGGACAGGGGTTTTTTTACGAGCAGTACTTC
TRBV7-8	-	-	TRBJ1-3	CASSLTGTSSGNTIYF	TGTGCCAGCAGCTTAACAGGAACCTCCTCTGGAAACACCATATATTTT
TRBV7-2	TRBD1	-	TRBJ1-5	CASSLARWVTGVEDSNQPQHF	TGTGCCAGCAGCTTAGCGCGGTGGGTTACAGGGGTGGAGGATAGCAATCAGCCCCAGCATTTT
TRBV10-3	TRBD2	once	TRBJ2-2	CAMGGQVSFGNTGELFF	TGTGCCATGGGAGGGCAGGTTTCTTTTGGGAACACCGGGGAGCTGTTTTTT
TRBV5-1	-	-	TRBJ2-1	CASSLGAPNNEQFF	TGCGCCAGCAGCTTGGGTGCGCCCAACAATGAGCAGTTCTTC
TRBV14	-	-	TRBJ1-2	CASSQDPPGHRNYGYTF	TGTGCCAGCAGCCAAGATCCCCCGGGACACAGGAACTATGGCTACACCTTC
TRBV30	TRBD1	few	TRBJ2-7	CAWSVRGGQGSYEQYF	TGTGCCTGGAGTGTACGCGGAGGACAGGGGTCCTACGAGCAGTACTTC
TRBV5-4	TRBD2	few	TRBJ2-5	CASSSAKSGSETQYF	TGTGCCAGCAGCTCAGCCAAAAGCGGGAGTGAGACCCAGTACTTC
TRBV2	-	-	TRBJ2-7	CASRPRAAYEQYF	TGTGCCAGCAGGCCTCGAGCTGCCTACGAGCAGTACTTC
TRBV5-1	-	-	TRBJ2-1	CASSFLGQGPDEQFF	TGCGCCAGCAGCTTCCTGGGACAAGGGCCGGATGAGCAGTTCTTC
TRBV25-1	TRBD2	-	TRBJ2-3	CASSVSVAGASTDTQYF	TGTGCCAGCAGTGTGTCGGTAGCGGGGGCGTCCACAGATACGCAGTATTTT